The text below deals with one T cell receptor beta chain. This clone was found a few times. The antigen this receptor binds is unknown. Base qualities are not recorded, but no much larger clone differs from it by a single base. This specimen comes from a study of T cell responses to AZD1222 COVID-19 vaccine listed by TCRdb under 2021. Context from the whole study: Because spike-specific TCR depth and breadth did not differ between the two schedules, AZD1222 recipients who got a second dose at roughly 4 weeks were pooled with those who got a second dose at roughly 12 weeks. TCR sequencing was performed for 230 to 250 trial participants, of whom 200 to 210 were given two doses of AZD1222 and approximately 25 were given two doses of MenACWY control vaccine. Trial participants were enrolled into age subgroups of 18-55, 56-69 and 70-plus years, which contained approximately 150, 28 and 58 TCR-sequenced participants, respectively.

General findings and caveats noted by the study authors: Because no samples from the day 14 peak response were available, repertoires could be characterized only after the peak T cell response. Conclusions about previously exposed vaccinees are limited, since just 5 to 7 AZD1222 recipients were seropositive for SARS-CoV-2 at baseline. The vaccine-associated CD4 TCRs covered the entire spike protein, and the dominant responses fell in regions 160-218 and 743-854. Participants were mostly white British, with more females than males. The authors suggested clonal diversity may have been underestimated. Reportedly, almost half of the unique spike-specific TCRs recognized epitopes lying outside the regions that are mutated in the B.1.351 and B.1.1.7 variants. Spike-specific TCR breadth and depth rose significantly after two AZD1222 doses compared with day 0 and with MenACWY recipients. The 56-69-year group was small, and its depth increase did not reach significance, likely because of low power.

Clipping removes 3 bases from V and 1 base from J, with 8 as the unmatched junction base count. The CDR3 runs 16 residues from the cysteine to the phenylalanine. Of all the DNA, just the CDR3 is kept, 48 bases in frame from base 1. Via the germline V gene, CDR1 is MNHNS and CDR2 SASEGT. The CDR3 regions of human TCRbeta chains were analyzed by immunosequencing. Per the source publication's procedure: TCRs in the repertoires were matched against a reference library of SARS-CoV-2-specific TCRs that had been generated with the MIRA antigen-specificity platform. Breadth was defined as the fraction of unique TCRs that were SARS-CoV-2-associated. Depth was defined as the fraction of total T cells that were SARS-CoV-2-associated. Using the MIRA data, each spike-specific TCR was assigned both to the spike region to which the TCR was reactive and to a CD4 or CD8 class. Log10-transformed breadth and depth values were compared by one-way ANOVA with Sidak's multiple comparisons tests. As stored in TCRdb, this immuneACCESS dataset retains in-frame rearrangements with V and J assigned. A fraction of the clones does not appear; measured against another copy, unresolved V genes explain less than half of the discrepancy, and the remainder lacks a known reason. V, J and clone size are those of that table, while D and trimming were read from the DNA. The sample table records roughly 100,000 clones; roughly 90% of these occur just once. The ten largest clones take up under 3% of the sample.

The sample's time point, from its label and the paper: baseline before first vaccination. Samples from vaccinated people were obtained from the UK trials COV001 and COV002, which included a single-blind randomized controlled phase 2/3 trial of AZD1222 (ChAdOx1 nCoV-19) in healthy adults. Trial participant PBMC samples were collected at day 0 and day 28 after the second dose for TCRbeta chain sequencing. Sequencing was performed on peripheral blood, taken on day 0 of AZD1222 vaccination. Here the chain combines TRBV6-1 and TRBJ1-2, and 7 junctional nucleotides match TRBD1. This sequence was found in an adult in good health. The CDR3: CASSDLPGQRNYGYTF. The DNA sequence is as follows: TGTGCCAGCAGTGACTTACCGGGACAGCGTAACTATGGCTACACCTTC.